The clone carrying this T cell receptor (delta chain) was recorded a few times. The CDR3 has 19 residues. Deletions cut 4 bases from V and 1 base from J, with 25 bases between. CDR1 TSWWSYY and CDR2 QGS come from the germline V gene. The data derive from a study of gamma-delta T cells after stem cell transplantation. TCRdb fed the RT-PCR reads into CATT to redo clone calling. The sample contains 2,500 or so delta-chain clones, 3% to 3.5% of which appear only once. Sequencing was carried out using gamma-delta T cells. The genes are TRDV1 and TRDJ1; possibly TRDD2 or TRDD3 for D (9 bases each). This receptor was taken from a human donor. It is not recorded whose cells these are; they may come from a transplant donor. The CDR3 region has the DNA TGTGCTCTTGGGGCGACCTTCCTACGACCTGGGGGATTCACCGATAAACTCATCTTT. Translation: CALGATFLRPGGFTDKLIF.